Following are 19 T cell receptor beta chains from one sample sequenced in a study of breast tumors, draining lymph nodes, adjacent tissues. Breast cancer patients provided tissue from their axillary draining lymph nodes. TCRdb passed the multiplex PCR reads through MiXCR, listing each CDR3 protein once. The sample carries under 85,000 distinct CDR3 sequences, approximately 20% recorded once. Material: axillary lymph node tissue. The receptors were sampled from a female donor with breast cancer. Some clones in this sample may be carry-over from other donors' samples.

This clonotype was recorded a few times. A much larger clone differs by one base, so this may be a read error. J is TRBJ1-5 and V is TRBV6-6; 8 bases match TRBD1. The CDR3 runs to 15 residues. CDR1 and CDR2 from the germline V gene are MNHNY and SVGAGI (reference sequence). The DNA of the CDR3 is TGTGCCAGCAGTCGGACAGGGTCGAGCAGTCAGCCCCAGCATTTT. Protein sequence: CASSRTGSSSQPQHF.

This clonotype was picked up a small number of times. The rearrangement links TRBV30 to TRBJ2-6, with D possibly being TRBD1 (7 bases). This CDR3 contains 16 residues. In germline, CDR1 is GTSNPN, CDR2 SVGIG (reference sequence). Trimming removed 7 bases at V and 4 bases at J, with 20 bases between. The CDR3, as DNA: TGTGCCTTGAGGAGGGGGCTCGGTTCGGGGGCCAACGTCCTGACTTTC. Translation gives CALRRGLGSGANVLTF.

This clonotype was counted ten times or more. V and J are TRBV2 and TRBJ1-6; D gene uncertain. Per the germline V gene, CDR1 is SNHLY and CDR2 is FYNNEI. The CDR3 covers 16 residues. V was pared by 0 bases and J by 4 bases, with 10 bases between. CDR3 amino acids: CASSEARGRYNSPLHF. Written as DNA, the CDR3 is TGTGCCAGCAGTGAAGCTCGAGGACGGTATAATTCACCCCTCCACTTT.

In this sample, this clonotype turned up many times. The CDR3 loop reads CASSRRGSSYEQYF. The CDR3 region has the DNA TGTGCCAGCAGTCGGCGGGGGAGCTCCTACGAGCAGTACTTC. The chain couples TRBV5-8 to TRBJ2-7; TRBD2 matches 7 bases. The CDR3 totals 14 residues. Germline V gene lookup returns CDR1 SGHTS and CDR2 YDEGEE. V lost 5 bases, J lost 0 bases, and 5 bases stayed unmatched.

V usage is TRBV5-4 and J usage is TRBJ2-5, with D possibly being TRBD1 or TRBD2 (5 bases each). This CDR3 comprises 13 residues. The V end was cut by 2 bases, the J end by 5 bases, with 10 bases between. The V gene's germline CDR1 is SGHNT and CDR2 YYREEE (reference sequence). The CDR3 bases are TGTGCCAGCAGCTTATGGGGGTGGGAGACCCAGTACTTC. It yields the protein CASSLWGWETQYF.

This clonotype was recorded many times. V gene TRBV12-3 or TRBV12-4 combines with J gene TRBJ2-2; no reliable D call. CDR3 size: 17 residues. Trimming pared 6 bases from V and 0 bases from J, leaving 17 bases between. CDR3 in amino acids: CASRLRANIANTGELFF. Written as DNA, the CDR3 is TGTGCCAGCAGGTTACGGGCAAACATCGCGAACACCGGGGAGCTGTTTTTT.

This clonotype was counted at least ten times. CDR3 bases: TGTGCCAGCAGCCTGGGGACAGCCACCGGGGAGCTGTTTTTT. Translation gives CASSLGTATGELFF. This chain connects TRBV7-2 to TRBJ2-2, with 7 positions matching TRBD1. Germline trimming cut 5 bases from V and 4 bases from J; bases unmatched to any gene: 4. The germline gives CDR1 SGHTA, CDR2 FQGNSA. The CDR3 contains 14 residues.

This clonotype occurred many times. This chain's CDR3 is CASSLGRSREQYF. The DNA of the CDR3 is TGTGCCAGCAGCTTAGGGAGATCGAGGGAGCAGTACTTC. The genes are TRBV7-2 and TRBJ2-7, with no clear D. The germline gives CDR1 SGHTA, CDR2 FQGNSA. The V gene lost 1 base and the J gene lost 7 bases, with 11 bases spanning the gap. The CDR3 sequence is 13 residues long.

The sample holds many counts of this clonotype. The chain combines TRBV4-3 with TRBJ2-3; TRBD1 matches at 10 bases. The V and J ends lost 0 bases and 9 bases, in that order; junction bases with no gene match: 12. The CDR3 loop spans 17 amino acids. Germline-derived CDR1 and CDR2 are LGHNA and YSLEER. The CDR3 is CASSQEGTGATIRTQYF. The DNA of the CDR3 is TGCGCCAGCAGCCAAGAGGGGACAGGGGCCACCATACGAACGCAGTATTTT.

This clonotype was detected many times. CDR3 in amino acids: CASSEVHPNTGELFF. CDR3 DNA sequence: TGTGCCAGCAGTGAAGTCCATCCCAACACCGGGGAGCTGTTTTTT. The V call is TRBV2, the J call TRBJ2-2; D remains unclear. There are 15 residues in the CDR3. The V end was cut by 1 base, the J end by 2 bases, with 8 bases between. Germline V CDR1 and CDR2: SNHLY, FYNNEI.

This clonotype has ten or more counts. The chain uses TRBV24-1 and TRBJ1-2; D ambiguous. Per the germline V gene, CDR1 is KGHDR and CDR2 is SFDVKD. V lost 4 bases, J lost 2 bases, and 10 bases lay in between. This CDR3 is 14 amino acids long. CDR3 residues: CATSDTQRNYGYTF. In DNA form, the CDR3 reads TGTGCCACCAGTGACACACAGCGGAACTATGGCTACACCTTC.

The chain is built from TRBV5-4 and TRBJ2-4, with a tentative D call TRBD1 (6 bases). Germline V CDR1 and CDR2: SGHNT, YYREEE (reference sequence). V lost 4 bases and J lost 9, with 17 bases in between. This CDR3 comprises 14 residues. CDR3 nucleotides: TGTGCCAGCAGCCCCGTTAGGCAGGGGTCCATTCAGTACTTC. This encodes CASSPVRQGSIQYF.

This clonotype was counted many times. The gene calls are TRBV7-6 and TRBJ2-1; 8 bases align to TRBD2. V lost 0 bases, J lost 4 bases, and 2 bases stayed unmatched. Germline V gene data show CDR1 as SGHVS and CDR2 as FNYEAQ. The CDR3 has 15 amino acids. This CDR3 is CASSLAASGYNEQFF. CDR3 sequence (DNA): TGTGCCAGCAGCTTAGCGGCTAGCGGGTACAATGAGCAGTTCTTC.

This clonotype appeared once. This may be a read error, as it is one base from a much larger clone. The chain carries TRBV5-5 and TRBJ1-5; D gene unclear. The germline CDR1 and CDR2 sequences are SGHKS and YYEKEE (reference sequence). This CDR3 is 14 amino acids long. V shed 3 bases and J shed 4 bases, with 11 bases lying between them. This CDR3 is CASSSSGRNQPQHF. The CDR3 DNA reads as TGTGCCAGCAGCTCGTCTGGGAGAAATCAGCCCCAGCATTTT.

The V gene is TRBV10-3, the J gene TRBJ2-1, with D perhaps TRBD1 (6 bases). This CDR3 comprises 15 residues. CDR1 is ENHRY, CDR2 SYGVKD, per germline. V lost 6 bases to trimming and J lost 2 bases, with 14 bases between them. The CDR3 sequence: CAISPRDKTYNEQFF. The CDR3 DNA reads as TGTGCCATCAGCCCTCGGGACAAAACCTACAATGAGCAGTTCTTC.

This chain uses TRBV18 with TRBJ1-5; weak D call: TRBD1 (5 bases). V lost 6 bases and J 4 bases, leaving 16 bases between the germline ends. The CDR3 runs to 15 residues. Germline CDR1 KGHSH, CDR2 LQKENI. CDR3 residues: CASSQGTLPNQPQHF. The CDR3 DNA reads TGTGCCAGCTCTCAAGGGACGTTACCTAATCAGCCCCAGCATTTT.

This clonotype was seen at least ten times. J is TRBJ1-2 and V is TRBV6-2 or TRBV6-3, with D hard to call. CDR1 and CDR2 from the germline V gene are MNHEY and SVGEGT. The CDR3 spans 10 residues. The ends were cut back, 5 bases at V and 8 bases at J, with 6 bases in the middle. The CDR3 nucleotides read TGTGCCAGCAGTACGAGGGGCTACACCTTC. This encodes CASSTRGYTF.

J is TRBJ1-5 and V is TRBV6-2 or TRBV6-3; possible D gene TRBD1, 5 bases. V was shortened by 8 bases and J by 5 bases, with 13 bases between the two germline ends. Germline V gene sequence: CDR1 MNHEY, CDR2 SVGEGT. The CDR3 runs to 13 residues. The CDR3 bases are TGTGCCAGCGGGGGGGGTCCCCATCAGCCCCAGCATTTT. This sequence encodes CASGGGPHQPQHF.

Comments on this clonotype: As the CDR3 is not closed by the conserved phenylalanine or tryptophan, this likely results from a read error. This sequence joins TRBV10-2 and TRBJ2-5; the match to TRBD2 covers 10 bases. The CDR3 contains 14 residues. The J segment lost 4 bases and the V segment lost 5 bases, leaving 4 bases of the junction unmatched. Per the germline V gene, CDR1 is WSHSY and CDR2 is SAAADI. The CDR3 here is CASSSGRAGETQYL. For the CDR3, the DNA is TGCGCCAGCAGTAGCGGGAGGGCGGGAGAGACCCAGTACCTC.